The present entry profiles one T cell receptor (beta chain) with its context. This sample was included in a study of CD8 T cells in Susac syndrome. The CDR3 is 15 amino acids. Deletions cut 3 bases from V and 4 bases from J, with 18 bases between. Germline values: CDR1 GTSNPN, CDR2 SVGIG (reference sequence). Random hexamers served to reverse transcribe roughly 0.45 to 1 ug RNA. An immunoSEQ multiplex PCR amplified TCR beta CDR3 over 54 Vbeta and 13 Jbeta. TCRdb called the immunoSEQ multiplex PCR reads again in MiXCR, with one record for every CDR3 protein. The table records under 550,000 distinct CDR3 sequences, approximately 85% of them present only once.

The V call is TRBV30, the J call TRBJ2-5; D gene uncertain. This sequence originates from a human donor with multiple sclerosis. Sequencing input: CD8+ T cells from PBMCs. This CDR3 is CAWSSSSALPETQYF. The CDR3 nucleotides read TGTGCCTGGAGCTCGTCCTCGGCCCTGCCAGAGACCCAGTACTTC.